One and the same sample provided the 9 T cell receptor beta chains below, sequenced in a study of a mutant IDH1 vaccine in newly diagnosed glioma. Time point defined: week 11, during vaccination. A single vaccine dose contained 300 ug of mutant IDH1 20-mer peptide, and topical imiquimod was used with it. Their antigens are not known. Profiled with immunoSEQ multiplex PCR; TCRdb holds only in-frame clones, not every one. The repertoire holds fewer than 150,000 clones, with roughly 90% as singletons. Sequenced here: PBMCs, sampled from a glioma patient whose treatment included an IDH1 peptide vaccine. All receptors derive from a woman between 50 and 59 years old with glioma.

V gene TRBV2 combines with J gene TRBJ2-7; D is perhaps TRBD1 or TRBD2 (5 bases each). The V gene's germline CDR1 is SNHLY and CDR2 FYNNEI. The CDR3 spans 14 residues. The germline V and J ends were trimmed by 6 bases and 0 bases, with 12 bases remaining between them. CDR3 amino acids: CASRDGDASYEQYF. In DNA, the CDR3 is TGTGCCAGCAGAGATGGGGACGCCTCCTACGAGCAGTACTTC.

This clone was seen a handful of times. The chain couples TRBV9 to TRBJ1-2; a possible D gene is TRBD1 (5 bases). Germline loops: CDR1 SGDLS, CDR2 YYNGEE. Trimming stripped 0 bases from V and 2 bases from J, with 8 bases between. CDR3 size: 14 residues. CDR3 loop: CASSVDQGNYGYTF. The CDR3 DNA reads as TGTGCCAGCAGCGTAGACCAGGGCAACTATGGCTACACCTTC.

This chain uses TRBV25-1 with TRBJ1-2; D uncertain. The CDR3 totals 10 residues. V was clipped by 11 bases and J by 7 bases, with 11 bases between them. Germline CDR1 is MGHDK and CDR2 is SYGVNS. CDR3 sequence: CAGRRFGYTF. Here the CDR3 DNA reads TGTGCCGGCCGCCGGTTTGGCTACACCTTC.

V usage is TRBV6-5 and J usage is TRBJ2-1; D ambiguous. Trimming removed 0 bases at V and 3 bases at J, with 12 bases between. The CDR3 sequence is 16 residues long. Germline V gene data show CDR1 as MNHEY and CDR2 as SVGAGI. In nucleotides, the CDR3 is TGTGCCAGCAGTTACTCGGTCGGAGAGGTCTACAATGAGCAGTTCTTC. This translates into CASSYSVGEVYNEQFF.

The rearrangement links TRBV6-5 to TRBJ2-5; 13 bases match TRBD2. The CDR3 has 14 residues. CDR1 and CDR2 (germline): MNHEY, SVGAGI. With V trimmed by 6 bases and J by 5 bases, 3 bases remained unmatched. This chain's CDR3 is CASRGLAGEETQYF. The CDR3 DNA is TGTGCCAGCAGAGGACTAGCGGGAGAGGAGACCCAGTACTTC.

This chain links TRBV2 with TRBJ1-4; 8 positions agree with TRBD1. V was clipped by 5 bases and J by 16 bases; unmatched bases: 12. This CDR3 region has 13 residues. Per the germline V gene, CDR1 is SNHLY and CDR2 is FYNNEI. CDR3 sequence reads: CASSPGQERNWFF. The CDR3 DNA sequence: TGTGCCAGCAGTCCGGGACAGGAAAGAAATTGGTTTTTT.

The J gene is TRBJ2-7, the V gene TRBV6-6; D ambiguous. V gave up 6 bases and J gave up 0 bases, with 15 bases separating them. Germline V gives CDR1 MNHNY, CDR2 SVGAGI (reference sequence). The CDR3 contains 15 residues. CDR3 DNA: TGTGCCAGCAGCTCGGGCAGCAGATACTCCTACGAGCAGTACTTC. Its protein is CASSSGSRYSYEQYF.

This chain links TRBV9 with TRBJ2-1; 8 positions agree with TRBD2. Unmatched junction bases numbered 7, after V lost 0 bases and J lost 5 bases. CDR1 is SGDLS and CDR2 is YYNGEE in the germline V gene. The CDR3 contains 16 residues. The CDR3 coding sequence is TGTGCCAGCAGCGTAGGAAAGCGGGAGTTTCACAATGAGCAGTTCTTC. This codes for CASSVGKREFHNEQFF.

The genes are TRBV27 and TRBJ2-1; 15 nucleotides match TRBD2. This CDR3 comprises 15 residues. V was pared by 6 bases and J by 5 bases, with 2 bases of the junction left unmatched. Germline V gene lookup returns CDR1 MNHEY and CDR2 SMNVEV (reference sequence). The CDR3 bases are TGTGCCAGCAGCGGACTAGCGGGAGGGGACAATGAGCAGTTCTTC. This sequence encodes CASSGLAGGDNEQFF.